The 10 T cell receptor beta chains below were found in one sample sequenced in a study of blood T cells in healthy people across ages. A second 7 to 11 cycle PCR used barcoded and J-beta primers. MiXCR, applied by TCRdb to the 5' RACE reads, yields one record per CDR3 protein. The top ten clones hold around 24% of a sample with about 760,000 distinct CDR3 sequences, around 50% of them seen once. Sequenced sample: blood. The origin of the receptors is a man in his forties or fifties in good health.

The rearrangement joins TRBV10-3 to TRBJ2-3, with D perhaps matching TRBD1 (5 bases). The germline CDR1 and CDR2 sequences are ENHRY and SYGVKD. V gave up 4 bases and J gave up 0 bases, with 11 bases separating them. The CDR3 length is 15 residues. DNA for the CDR3: TGTGCCATCAGTGCTAGGGGCACCAGCACAGATACGCAGTATTTT. It translates to CAISARGTSTDTQYF.

This clonotype occurred a few times. This rearrangement joins TRBV2 to TRBJ2-1; D unresolved. Germline assignment: CDR1 SNHLY and CDR2 FYNNEI. The CDR3 covers 12 residues. V lost 6 bases and J 6 bases, leaving 9 bases between the germline ends. CDR3: CASRGGSNEQFF. The CDR3 region has the DNA TGTGCCAGCAGGGGTGGATCCAATGAGCAGTTCTTC.

The genes are TRBV4-1 and TRBJ2-3, with TRBD2 matching over 9 bases. CDR1 MGHRA and CDR2 YSYEKL come from the germline V gene. CDR3 length: 16 residues. Germline trimming cut 0 bases from V and 4 bases from J; bases unmatched to any gene: 5. CDR3 in DNA: TGCGCCAGCAGCCAAGAAGCTAGCGGGAACGCAGATACGCAGTATTTT. It is translated as CASSQEASGNADTQYF.

V and J are TRBV29-1 and TRBJ2-3, with D possibly called TRBD1 or TRBD2 (7 bases each). The germline gives CDR1 SQVTM, CDR2 ANQGSEA. V shed 4 bases and J shed 6 bases, with 11 bases lying between them. This CDR3 contains 12 residues. For the CDR3, the DNA is TGCAGCGTTGGGGAGGGGGCTGATACGCAGTATTTT. Residues: CSVGEGADTQYF.

V usage is TRBV7-2 and J usage is TRBJ1-4; D ambiguous. CDR1 is SGHTA, CDR2 FQGNSA, per germline. The V end lost 1 base, the J end lost 0 bases, and 12 bases lay between the germline ends. This CDR3 comprises 17 residues. CDR3 protein: CASSLDMPGSTNEKLFF. CDR3 DNA sequence: TGTGCCAGCAGCTTAGATATGCCGGGGTCAACTAATGAAAAACTGTTTTTT.

The DNA for the CDR3 is TGTGCCAGCAGCCAGTATCCGGGACTAGCGGTCTACAATGAGCAGTTCTTC. Translated, it gives CASSQYPGLAVYNEQFF. The chain employs TRBV7-9 and TRBJ2-1; TRBD2 agrees at 11 bases. V lost 5 bases, J lost 3 bases, and 9 bases stayed unmatched. Germline CDR1 and CDR2: SEHNR and FQNEAQ (reference sequence). This CDR3 spans 17 amino acids.

The CDR3 spells CSASHLAASTDTQYF. The DNA for the CDR3 is TGCAGTGCTAGTCACCTAGCGGCTAGCACAGATACGCAGTATTTT. The chain carries TRBV20-1 and TRBJ2-3; 7 bases map to TRBD2. Germline values: CDR1 DFQATT, CDR2 SNEGSKA (reference sequence). The CDR3 contains 15 residues. J gave up 0 bases and V 3 bases, and 6 bases lay outside the gene matches.

The chain uses TRBV15 and TRBJ1-5; 8 bases are a match to TRBD1. Germline-derived CDR1 and CDR2 are LNHNV and YYDKDF (reference sequence). This CDR3 spans 15 amino acids. V was clipped by 0 bases and J by 5 bases; unmatched bases: 3. CDR3 nucleotides: TGTGCCACCAGCAGAGAAACGACAGGGGATCAGCCCCAGCATTTT. The encoded protein is CATSRETTGDQPQHF.

This clonotype was detected a few times. Written as DNA, the CDR3 is TGTGCCAGCACCGTTCTTGGAACGGGACAGGGTAACATTCAGTACTTC. This codes for CASTVLGTGQGNIQYF. The V gene is TRBV28, the J gene TRBJ2-4; TRBD1 aligns across 9 bases. V was pared by 7 bases and J by 7 bases, with 14 bases of the junction left unmatched. Germline assignment: CDR1 MDHEN and CDR2 SYDVKM. CDR3 length equals 16 residues.

This clonotype was observed a few times. This chain connects TRBV13 to TRBJ2-7, with TRBD1 matching over 10 bases. This CDR3 spans 15 amino acids. The V segment lost 5 bases and the J segment 4 bases; nucleotides outside the gene matches: 8. The germline CDR1 and CDR2 sequences are PRHDT and FYEKMQ (reference sequence). Here the CDR3 reads CASSPGTGVGYEQYF. The CDR3 DNA reads as TGTGCCAGCAGCCCCGGGACAGGGGTGGGTTACGAGCAGTACTTC.